Listed here is a single T cell receptor (beta chain). Trimming pared 9 bases from V and 4 bases from J, leaving 20 bases between. CDR1 and CDR2 from the germline V gene are ENHRY and SYGVKD. The CDR3 totals 15 residues. TCRdb's table, derived via immunoSEQ multiplex PCR, lists solely in-frame clones and lacks some. The table shows 120,000 to 150,000 clones, with around 91% occurring only once. The sample comes from a study of T cell responses to AZD1222 COVID-19 vaccine. The sequenced sample was peripheral blood, obtained on day 0 of AZD1222 vaccination. The receptor was isolated from an adult in good health. The chain is built from TRBV10-3 and TRBJ2-3, with D perhaps TRBD2 (6 bases). In DNA, the CDR3 is TGTGCCATAAGGCGGGGTGGGTCGGAGGCAGATACGCAGTATTTT. It specifies CAIRRGGSEADTQYF.